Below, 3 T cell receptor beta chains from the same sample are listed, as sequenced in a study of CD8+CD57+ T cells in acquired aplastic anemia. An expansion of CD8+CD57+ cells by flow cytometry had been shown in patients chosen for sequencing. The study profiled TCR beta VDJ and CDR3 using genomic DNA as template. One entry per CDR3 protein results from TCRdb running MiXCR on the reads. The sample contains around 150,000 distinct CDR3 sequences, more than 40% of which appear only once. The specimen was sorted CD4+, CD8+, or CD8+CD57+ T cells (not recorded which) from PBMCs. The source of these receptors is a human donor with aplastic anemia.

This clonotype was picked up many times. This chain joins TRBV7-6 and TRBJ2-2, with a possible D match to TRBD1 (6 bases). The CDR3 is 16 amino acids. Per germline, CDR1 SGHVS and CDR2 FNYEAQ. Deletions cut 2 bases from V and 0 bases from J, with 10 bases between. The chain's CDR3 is CASSLSQGANTGELFF. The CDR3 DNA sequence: TGTGCCAGCAGCTTATCACAGGGCGCGAACACCGGGGAGCTGTTTTTT.

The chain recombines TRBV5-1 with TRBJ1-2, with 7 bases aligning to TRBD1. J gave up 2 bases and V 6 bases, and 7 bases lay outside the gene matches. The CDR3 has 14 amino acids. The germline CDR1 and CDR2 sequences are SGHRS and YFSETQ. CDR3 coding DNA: TGCGCCAGCACCCGGGACAGCCCGAACTATGGCTACACCTTC. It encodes CASTRDSPNYGYTF.

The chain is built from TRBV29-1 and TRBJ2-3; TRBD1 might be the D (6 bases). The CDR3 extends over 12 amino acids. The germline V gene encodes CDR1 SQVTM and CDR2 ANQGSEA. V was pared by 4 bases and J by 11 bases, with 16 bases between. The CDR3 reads CSVGGLVNEQYF. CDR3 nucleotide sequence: TGCAGCGTTGGGGGGCTAGTCAATGAGCAGTATTTT.